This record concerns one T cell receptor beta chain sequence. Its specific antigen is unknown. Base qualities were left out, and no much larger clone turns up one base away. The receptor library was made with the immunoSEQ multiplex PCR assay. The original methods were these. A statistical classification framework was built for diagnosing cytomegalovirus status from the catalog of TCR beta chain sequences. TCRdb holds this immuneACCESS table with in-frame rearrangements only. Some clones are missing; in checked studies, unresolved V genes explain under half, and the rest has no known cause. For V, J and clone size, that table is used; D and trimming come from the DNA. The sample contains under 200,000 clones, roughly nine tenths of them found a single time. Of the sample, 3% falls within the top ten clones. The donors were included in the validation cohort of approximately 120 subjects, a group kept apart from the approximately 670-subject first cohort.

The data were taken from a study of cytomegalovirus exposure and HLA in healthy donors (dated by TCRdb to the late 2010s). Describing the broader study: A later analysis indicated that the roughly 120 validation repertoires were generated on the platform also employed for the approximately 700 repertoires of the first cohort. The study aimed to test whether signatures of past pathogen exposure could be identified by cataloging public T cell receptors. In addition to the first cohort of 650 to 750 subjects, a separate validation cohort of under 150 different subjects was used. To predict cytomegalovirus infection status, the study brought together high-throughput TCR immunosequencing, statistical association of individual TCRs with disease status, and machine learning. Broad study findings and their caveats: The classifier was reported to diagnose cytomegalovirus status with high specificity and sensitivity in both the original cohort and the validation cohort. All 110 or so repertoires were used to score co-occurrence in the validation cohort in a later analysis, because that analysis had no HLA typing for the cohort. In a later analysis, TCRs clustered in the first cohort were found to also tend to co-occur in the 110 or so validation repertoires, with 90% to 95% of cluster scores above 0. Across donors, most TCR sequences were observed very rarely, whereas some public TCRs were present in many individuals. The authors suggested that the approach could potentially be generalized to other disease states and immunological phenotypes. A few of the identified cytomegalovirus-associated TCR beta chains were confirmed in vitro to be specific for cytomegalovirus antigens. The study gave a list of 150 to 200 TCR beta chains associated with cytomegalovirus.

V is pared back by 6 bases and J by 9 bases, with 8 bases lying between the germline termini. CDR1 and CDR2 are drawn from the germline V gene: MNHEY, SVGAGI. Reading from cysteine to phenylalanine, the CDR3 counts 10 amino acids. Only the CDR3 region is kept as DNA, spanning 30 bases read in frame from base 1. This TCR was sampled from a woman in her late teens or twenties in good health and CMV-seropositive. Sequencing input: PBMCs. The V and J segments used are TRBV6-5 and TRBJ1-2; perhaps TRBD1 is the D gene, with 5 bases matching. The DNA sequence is TGTGCCAGCAGGGGGGGTAGCTACACCTTC. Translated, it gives CASRGGSYTF.